Here is one T cell receptor (beta chain) with its context. Its antigen is unknown. The PCR ran on 60 Vbeta and 13 Jbeta primers. TCRdb keeps only in-frame clones here, not all; method: immunoSEQ multiplex PCR. This repertoire shows 150,000 or so clones, roughly 74% found once; its top ten account for 2.8%. This record comes from a study of cytomegalovirus exposure and HLA in healthy donors. Study findings and constraints: Among CMV-associated TCR beta chains, most appeared HLA-restricted in a later analysis. Earlier results showed most TCR beta V segments being productive about 90% or about 30% of the time. 87-base-pair reads could not separate some V segments, including TRBV6-2 and TRBV6-3.

Deletions cut 5 bases from V and 10 bases from J, with 15 bases between. There are 13 residues in the CDR3. The germline CDR1 and CDR2 sequences are MNHEY and SMNVEV (reference sequence). The chain links TRBV27 to TRBJ2-1, with D possibly matching TRBD2 (6 bases). This clonotype was obtained from a man in his late teens or twenties in good health and CMV-seronegative. The sample consisted of PBMCs. The CDR3 loop is CASSQRLVPEQFF. CDR3 coding DNA: TGTGCCAGCAGTCAAAGACTAGTCCCAGAGCAGTTCTTC.